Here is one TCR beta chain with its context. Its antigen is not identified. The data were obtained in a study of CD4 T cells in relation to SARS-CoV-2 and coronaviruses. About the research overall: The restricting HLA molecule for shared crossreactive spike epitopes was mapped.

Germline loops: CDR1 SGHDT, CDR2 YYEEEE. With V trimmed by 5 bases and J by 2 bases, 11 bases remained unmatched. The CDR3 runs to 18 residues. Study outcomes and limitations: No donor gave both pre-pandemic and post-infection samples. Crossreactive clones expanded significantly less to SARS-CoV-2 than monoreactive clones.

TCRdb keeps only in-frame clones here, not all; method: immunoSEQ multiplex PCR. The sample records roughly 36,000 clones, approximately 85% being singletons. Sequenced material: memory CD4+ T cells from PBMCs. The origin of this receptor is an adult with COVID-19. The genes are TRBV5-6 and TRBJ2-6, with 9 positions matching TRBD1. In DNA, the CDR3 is TGTGCCAGCAGGATTACCGGGACAGGGATTACTGGGGCCAACGTCCTGACTTTC. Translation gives CASRITGTGITGANVLTF.